Following are 19 T cell receptor beta chains from one sample sequenced in a study of blood T cell repertoires in COVID-19. The assay was immunoSEQ multiplex PCR, and TCRdb's table has in-frame clones only and misses some. This sample has tens of thousands of clones, with 79% found just once. Sequencing used peripheral blood. The receptors here all came from a human donor in a cohort sampled during active COVID-19.

The chain carries TRBV4-1 and TRBJ1-4, with D unresolved. The ends were cut back, 6 bases at V and 1 base at J, with 9 bases in the middle. Germline lookup yields CDR1 MGHRA and CDR2 YSYEKL. The CDR3 loop spans 14 amino acids. The CDR3 DNA sequence: TGCGCCAGCAGACCCCCGGGAACTAATGAAAAACTGTTTTTT. Amino acids: CASRPPGTNEKLFF.

The chain is built from TRBV7-2 and TRBJ2-5; TRBD2 matches at 7 bases. Germline V lookup: CDR1 SGHTA, CDR2 FQGNSA. The CDR3 is 14 amino acids. V lost 3 bases to trimming and J lost 3 bases; unmatched junction nucleotides: 4. The CDR3 coding sequence is TGTGCCAGCAGCTTCGGACTAGTCGAAGAGACCCAGTACTTC. Translation gives CASSFGLVEETQYF.

This clone was recorded once. This sequence joins TRBV5-1 and TRBJ2-2; TRBD1 aligns across 8 bases. The V gene's germline CDR1 is SGHRS and CDR2 YFSETQ. The CDR3 contains 15 residues. V dropped 4 bases and J dropped 6; count of bases not matched to a gene: 8. As DNA, the CDR3 is TGCGCCAGCAGCCCGTCTCAGGGGGCGGCCGGGGAGCTGTTTTTT. Amino acid sequence: CASSPSQGAAGELFF. Full variable domain (remainder filled in from reference TRBV5-1 and TRBJ2-2): KAGVTQTPRYLIKTRGQQVTLSCSPISGHRSVSWYQQTPGQGLQFLFEYFSETQRNKGNFPGRFSGRQFSNSRSEMNVSTLELGDSALYLCASSPSQGAAGELFFGEGSRLTVL.

The chain recombines TRBV27 with TRBJ1-5; D may be TRBD1 (5 bases). From germline, CDR1 is MNHEY and CDR2 SMNVEV (reference sequence). Trimming removed 0 bases from V and 7 bases from J, with 13 bases in between. This CDR3 has 15 residues. CDR3 coding DNA: TGTGCCAGCAGTTTATCCTCAGGGTGGTCACAGCCCCAGCATTTT. This gives the protein CASSLSSGWSQPQHF.

This sequence joins TRBV5-4 and TRBJ2-2; no firm D call. The CDR3 contains 15 residues. V lost 6 bases and J 1 base, leaving 13 bases between the germline ends. Per the germline V gene, CDR1 is SGHNT and CDR2 is YYREEE (reference sequence). CDR3 sequence: CASTLNPVNTGELFF. CDR3 nucleotide sequence: TGTGCCAGCACCCTAAACCCGGTGAACACCGGGGAGCTGTTTTTT.

This chain's CDR3 is CAFSYPRGTGELFF. The CDR3 region has the DNA TGTGCCTTCTCATACCCCCGGGGAACCGGGGAGCTGTTTTTT. The chain is built from TRBV30 and TRBJ2-2, with a weak D call TRBD2 (5 bases). This CDR3 comprises 14 residues. Germline-derived CDR1 and CDR2 are GTSNPN and SVGIG (reference sequence). Trimming removed 7 bases at V and 5 bases at J, with 17 bases between.

The chain links TRBV28 to TRBJ1-3; D call uncertain. The CDR3 has 13 residues. V was trimmed by 11 bases and J by 1 base, leaving 12 bases between them. Germline CDR1 is MDHEN and CDR2 is SYDVKM. The CDR3 sequence is CAALSGSGNTIYF. Written as DNA, the CDR3 is TGTGCCGCACTTTCCGGGTCTGGAAACACCATATATTTT.

This sequence joins TRBV4-3 and TRBJ2-7, with TRBD1 matching 9 bases. The ends lost 4 bases at V and 5 bases at J; junction bases unmatched: 6. The CDR3 totals 14 residues. The germline V gene has CDR1 LGHNA and CDR2 YSLEER. CDR3: CASSLGQGLNEQYF. The CDR3 nucleotides read TGCGCCAGCAGCCTAGGACAGGGGTTAAACGAGCAGTACTTC.

The chain combines TRBV5-4 with TRBJ2-3, with a possible D match to TRBD1 (5 bases). The CDR3 is made up of 15 amino acids. Germline V gene sequence: CDR1 SGHNT, CDR2 YYREEE (reference sequence). The V and J ends lost 5 bases and 4 bases respectively, with 17 bases between them. DNA for the CDR3: TGTGCCAGCAGAGTTGATAACATAGGGGCAGATACGCAGTATTTT. Amino acid sequence: CASRVDNIGADTQYF.

This chain links TRBV3-1 (or the pseudogene TRBV3-2) with TRBJ2-4; tentative D call: TRBD1 (5 bases). V dropped 8 bases and J dropped 9 bases, with 11 bases sitting between them. This CDR3 is built from 11 residues. CDR1 is LGHDT and CDR2 is YNNKEL in the germline V gene (reference sequence). CDR3 loop: CASRERGIQYF. The CDR3 DNA reads as TGTGCCAGCCGAGAAAGGGGCATTCAGTACTTC.

V and J are TRBV10-3 and TRBJ2-1, with a weak D call TRBD1 (5 bases). V was clipped by 6 bases and J by 4 bases, with 10 bases between them. The CDR3 is 13 amino acids. Germline lookup yields CDR1 ENHRY and CDR2 SYGVKD. The CDR3 DNA follows: TGTGCCATCAGAGGACAACAGTACAATGAGCAGTTCTTC. Protein product: CAIRGQQYNEQFF.

This clone was detected once. The rearrangement uses TRBV6-5 and TRBJ2-7, with 11 bases lining up with TRBD1. Germline CDR1 is MNHEY and CDR2 is SVGAGI. The trim removed 7 bases at V and 1 base at J, leaving 3 bases unmatched. The CDR3 sequence is 14 residues long. CDR3 in amino acids: CASKGQGASYEQYF. CDR3 DNA sequence: TGTGCCAGCAAAGGACAGGGGGCTTCCTACGAGCAGTACTTC.

This clone was recorded only once. The chain links TRBV18 to TRBJ2-7, with 13 bases lining up with TRBD2. Germline lookup yields CDR1 KGHSH and CDR2 LQKENI. CDR3 length: 17 amino acids. V was clipped by 4 bases and J by 3 bases; unmatched bases: 9. The CDR3 loop reads CASSLPRTSGSDYEQYF. The CDR3 DNA sequence: TGTGCCAGCTCACTTCCGCGGACTAGCGGGAGTGACTACGAGCAGTACTTC.

The sample holds a few counts of this clone. The V call is TRBV19, the J call TRBJ2-7; no definite D call. The V and J ends lost 7 bases and 6 bases respectively, with 16 bases between them. Germline lookup yields CDR1 LNHDA and CDR2 SQIVND (reference sequence). The CDR3 contains 13 residues. This CDR3 reads CASMPPYLGEQYF. As DNA, the CDR3 is TGTGCCAGTATGCCCCCTTATCTCGGCGAGCAGTACTTC.

The chain has TRBV19 and TRBJ2-3; D uncertain. CDR1 and CDR2 (germline): LNHDA, SQIVND (reference sequence). This CDR3 region has 13 residues. The ends were cut back, 5 bases at V and 3 bases at J, with 9 bases in the middle. The CDR3 sequence: CASSRVATDTQYF. CDR3 coding DNA: TGTGCCAGTAGTCGGGTAGCAACAGATACGCAGTATTTT.

This rearrangement joins TRBV4-1 to TRBJ2-1, with no clear D. V was cut by 10 bases and J by 3 bases, with 10 bases left in between. CDR1 and CDR2 (germline): MGHRA, YSYEKL. CDR3 length: 12 residues. In DNA form, the CDR3 reads TGCGCCACCGGGTTAGACTACAATGAGCAGTTCTTC. It encodes CATGLDYNEQFF.

J is TRBJ2-5 and V is TRBV11-2; TRBD2 might be the D (6 bases). Trimming removed 4 bases from V and 5 bases from J, with 20 bases in between. The CDR3 length is 16 residues. The V gene's germline CDR1 is SGHAT and CDR2 FQNNGV. The CDR3 is CASSWGESVAGETQYF. DNA of the CDR3: TGTGCCAGCAGCTGGGGGGAGTCAGTAGCCGGGGAGACCCAGTACTTC.

The chain combines TRBV7-2 with TRBJ2-7, with 9 nucleotides matching TRBD2. V dropped 1 base and J dropped 5; count of bases not matched to a gene: 6. The CDR3 spans 15 residues. Per germline, CDR1 SGHTA and CDR2 FQGNSA. Here the CDR3 reads CASSLEGGRAHEQYF. CDR3 nucleotide sequence: TGTGCCAGCAGCTTAGAGGGCGGGAGGGCCCACGAGCAGTACTTC.

The rearrangement uses TRBV6-5 and TRBJ1-1; no reliable D call. This CDR3 has 12 amino acids. V was clipped by 11 bases and J by 1 base, with 11 bases between them. The germline V gene has CDR1 MNHEY and CDR2 SVGAGI. CDR3 region: CAGGDGNTEAFF. The CDR3 coding sequence is TGTGCCGGCGGGGATGGGAACACTGAAGCTTTCTTT.